This is a list of T cell receptor beta chains from one sample in a study of molecular identifiers for immune sequencing clone quantification. TCRdb re-called the PCR reads with MiXCR, one entry per CDR3 protein. The sample lists about 320,000 distinct CDR3 sequences, about a fifth occurring once. Sequenced material: naive CD8+ T cells from blood, with Jurkat cell RNA spiked in. These receptors originate from a human donor in good health. Some libraries in this study had Jurkat cell RNA spiked in. Both conserved end residues are part of each CDR3. D genes are given only for firm matches. Size tells how often a clone was seen (once, few, many) or the class of an expanded clone, and some rows leave it out.

d_call: -
cdr3_length: 15
j_call: TRBJ2-7
clone_size: many
v_call: TRBV7-2
cdr3_aa: CASSLFWGVGYEQYF
cdr3_nt: TGTGCCAGCAGCTTATTTTGGGGTGTAGGTTACGAGCAGTACTTC

d_call: -
cdr3_length: 13
j_call: TRBJ2-7
clone_size: many
v_call: TRBV15
cdr3_aa: CATSRVTAGEQYF
cdr3_nt: TGTGCCACCAGCAGAGTAACAGCCGGCGAGCAGTACTTC

d_call: -
cdr3_length: 14
j_call: TRBJ2-2
clone_size: many
v_call: TRBV7-9
cdr3_aa: CASSKTEGTGELFF
cdr3_nt: TGTGCCAGCAGCAAAACAGAAGGCACCGGGGAGCTGTTTTTT

d_call: TRBD1
cdr3_length: 12
j_call: TRBJ2-5
clone_size: many
v_call: TRBV29-1
cdr3_aa: CSATGVEETQYF
cdr3_nt: TGCAGCGCCACAGGGGTGGAAGAGACCCAGTACTTC

d_call: TRBD1
cdr3_length: 13
j_call: TRBJ1-2
clone_size: many
v_call: TRBV18
cdr3_aa: CASSPPGGYGYTF
cdr3_nt: TGTGCCAGCTCACCCCCAGGGGGTTATGGCTACACCTTC

d_call: -
cdr3_length: 16
j_call: TRBJ2-3
clone_size: many
v_call: TRBV7-6
cdr3_aa: CASSLAGVRGTDTQYF
cdr3_nt: TGTGCCAGCAGCTTAGCCGGTGTACGGGGCACAGATACGCAGTATTTT

d_call: -
cdr3_length: 14
j_call: TRBJ2-6
clone_size: many
v_call: TRBV20-1
cdr3_aa: CSARRDWGANVLTF
cdr3_nt: TGCAGTGCTCGCAGGGATTGGGGGGCCAACGTCCTGACTTTC

d_call: -
cdr3_length: 16
j_call: TRBJ1-5
clone_size: -
v_call: TRBV20-1
cdr3_aa: CSARDLEGGSNQPQHF
cdr3_nt: TGCAGTGCTAGAGACTTAGAGGGGGGGAGCAATCAGCCCCAGCATTTT

d_call: TRBD2
cdr3_length: 18
j_call: TRBJ2-3
clone_size: -
v_call: TRBV6-6
cdr3_aa: CASSSGTSGSLLTDTQYF
cdr3_nt: TGTGCCAGCAGTTCCGGGACTAGCGGGAGCCTCCTCACAGATACGCAGTATTTT

d_call: -
cdr3_length: 14
j_call: TRBJ1-1
clone_size: few
v_call: TRBV27
cdr3_aa: CASSPFSRNTEAFF
cdr3_nt: TGTGCCAGCAGTCCCTTCAGCCGGAACACTGAAGCTTTCTTT

d_call: -
cdr3_length: 18
j_call: TRBJ2-3
clone_size: many
v_call: TRBV5-6
cdr3_aa: CASSLYKRAALGTDTQYF
cdr3_nt: TGTGCCAGCAGCTTGTATAAGCGGGCCGCGCTCGGCACAGATACGCAGTATTTT

d_call: TRBD1
cdr3_length: 19
j_call: TRBJ1-5
clone_size: many
v_call: TRBV28
cdr3_aa: CASRLQGARGGYSNQPQHF
cdr3_nt: TGTGCCAGCAGATTACAGGGGGCGCGGGGCGGATATAGCAATCAGCCCCAGCATTTT

d_call: -
cdr3_length: 13
j_call: TRBJ1-1
clone_size: many
v_call: TRBV27
cdr3_aa: CASSLSSSTEAFF
cdr3_nt: TGTGCCAGCAGTTTATCGTCGTCTACTGAAGCTTTCTTT

d_call: -
cdr3_length: 13
j_call: TRBJ1-5
clone_size: many
v_call: TRBV7-9
cdr3_aa: CASSLAYGEPQHF
cdr3_nt: TGTGCCAGCAGCTTAGCGTACGGGGAGCCCCAGCATTTT

d_call: TRBD1
cdr3_length: 15
j_call: TRBJ2-7
clone_size: many
v_call: TRBV4-3
cdr3_aa: CASSQEDRGYDEQYF
cdr3_nt: TGCGCCAGCAGCCAAGAAGACAGGGGGTACGACGAGCAGTACTTC

d_call: -
cdr3_length: 15
j_call: TRBJ1-3
clone_size: -
v_call: TRBV19
cdr3_aa: CASSMGRGPGSTIYF
cdr3_nt: TGTGCCAGTAGTATGGGCCGGGGCCCTGGAAGCACCATATATTTT

d_call: -
cdr3_length: 12
j_call: TRBJ2-7
clone_size: many
v_call: TRBV30
cdr3_aa: CAWSWRGHEQYF
cdr3_nt: TGTGCCTGGAGTTGGAGGGGCCACGAGCAGTACTTC

d_call: TRBD2
cdr3_length: 18
j_call: TRBJ2-3
clone_size: few
v_call: TRBV19
cdr3_aa: CASSIAGGAQTSTDTQYF
cdr3_nt: TGTGCCAGTAGTATCGCGGGAGGCGCCCAAACTAGCACAGATACGCAGTATTTT

d_call: -
cdr3_length: 17
j_call: TRBJ2-2
clone_size: many
v_call: TRBV5-1
cdr3_aa: CASSFDLGGLNTGELFF
cdr3_nt: TGCGCCAGCAGCTTTGATCTGGGGGGCCTTAACACCGGGGAGCTGTTTTTT

d_call: TRBD1
cdr3_length: 14
j_call: TRBJ2-5
clone_size: few
v_call: TRBV20-1
cdr3_aa: CSASWTGQQETQYF
cdr3_nt: TGCAGTGCTAGCTGGACAGGACAGCAAGAGACCCAGTACTTC

d_call: -
cdr3_length: 13
j_call: TRBJ2-7
clone_size: many
v_call: TRBV30
cdr3_aa: CAWRIGRAGEQYF
cdr3_nt: TGTGCCTGGAGGATCGGCAGGGCGGGGGAGCAGTACTTC

d_call: -
cdr3_length: 19
j_call: TRBJ1-4
clone_size: many
v_call: TRBV7-9
cdr3_aa: CAVPAAPDNRGLTNEKLFF
cdr3_nt: TGTGCCGTGCCAGCAGCTCCCGACAATCGGGGGTTAACTAATGAAAAACTGTTTTTT

d_call: -
cdr3_length: 14
j_call: TRBJ2-7
clone_size: many
v_call: TRBV6-1
cdr3_aa: CASSVLAYGYEQYF
cdr3_nt: TGTGCCAGCAGTGTCCTAGCGTATGGATACGAGCAGTACTTC

d_call: TRBD2
cdr3_length: 15
j_call: TRBJ2-7
clone_size: many
v_call: TRBV5-1
cdr3_aa: CASSLDLAGAYEQYF
cdr3_nt: TGCGCCAGCAGCTTGGACTTAGCGGGAGCCTACGAGCAGTACTTC

d_call: TRBD1
cdr3_length: 14
j_call: TRBJ1-5
clone_size: -
v_call: TRBV12-3/TRBV12-4
cdr3_aa: CASSGQGAYQPQHF
cdr3_nt: TGTGCCAGCAGTGGACAGGGGGCTTATCAGCCCCAGCATTTT

d_call: TRBD1
cdr3_length: 17
j_call: TRBJ2-5
clone_size: -
v_call: TRBV7-9
cdr3_aa: CASSLAFGSEQGETQYF
cdr3_nt: TGTGCCAGCAGCTTAGCGTTCGGTTCCGAACAGGGGGAGACCCAGTACTTC

d_call: TRBD1
cdr3_length: 13
j_call: TRBJ1-1
clone_size: many
v_call: TRBV4-3
cdr3_aa: CASSRRTGTEAFF
cdr3_nt: TGCGCCAGCAGCCGACGGACAGGGACCGAAGCTTTCTTT

d_call: TRBD2
cdr3_length: 17
j_call: TRBJ2-3
clone_size: few
v_call: TRBV4-3
cdr3_aa: CASSQRLAGGRTDTQYF
cdr3_nt: TGCGCCAGCAGCCAGCGACTAGCGGGAGGCCGCACAGATACGCAGTATTTT

d_call: -
cdr3_length: 18
j_call: TRBJ2-6
clone_size: -
v_call: TRBV6-2/TRBV6-3
cdr3_aa: CASSYEEGLPSGANALTF
cdr3_nt: TGTGCCAGCAGTTACGAGGAGGGGCTCCCATCTGGGGCCAACGCCCTGACTTTC

d_call: TRBD1
cdr3_length: 13
j_call: TRBJ2-5
clone_size: few
v_call: TRBV10-3
cdr3_aa: CAISKGGLETQYF
cdr3_nt: TGTGCCATCAGTAAAGGGGGCCTAGAGACCCAGTACTTC

d_call: TRBD1
cdr3_length: 16
j_call: TRBJ1-1
clone_size: many
v_call: TRBV7-9
cdr3_aa: CASSPAGQPMNTEAFF
cdr3_nt: TGTGCCAGCAGCCCAGCGGGACAGCCCATGAACACTGAAGCTTTCTTT

d_call: -
cdr3_length: 19
j_call: TRBJ2-3
clone_size: many
v_call: TRBV5-1
cdr3_aa: CASRQTGGAGLAPTDTQYF
cdr3_nt: TGCGCCAGCAGACAGACAGGGGGCGCGGGACTAGCCCCCACAGATACGCAGTATTTT

d_call: TRBD1
cdr3_length: 17
j_call: TRBJ2-2
clone_size: many
v_call: TRBV12-3/TRBV12-4
cdr3_aa: CASRTGTGFENPGELFF
cdr3_nt: TGTGCCAGCAGGACCGGGACAGGGTTTGAGAACCCCGGGGAGCTGTTTTTT

d_call: -
cdr3_length: 16
j_call: TRBJ1-3
clone_size: -
v_call: TRBV2
cdr3_aa: CASSEERWASGNTIYF
cdr3_nt: TGTGCCAGCAGTGAAGAACGTTGGGCCTCTGGAAACACCATATATTTT

d_call: -
cdr3_length: 16
j_call: TRBJ1-5
clone_size: many
v_call: TRBV4-1
cdr3_aa: CASSPALSYSNQPQHF
cdr3_nt: TGCGCCAGCAGCCCAGCCCTCTCGTATAGCAATCAGCCCCAGCATTTT

d_call: -
cdr3_length: 13
j_call: TRBJ2-1
clone_size: many
v_call: TRBV24-1
cdr3_aa: CATSDVSDNEQFF
cdr3_nt: TGTGCCACCAGTGATGTGTCGGACAATGAGCAGTTCTTC

d_call: -
cdr3_length: 14
j_call: TRBJ2-7
clone_size: few
v_call: TRBV21-1
cdr3_aa: CASSKSPRCYEQYF
cdr3_nt: TGTGCCAGCAGCAAATCACCGCGGTGCTACGAGCAGTACTTC

d_call: -
cdr3_length: 19
j_call: TRBJ1-3
clone_size: -
v_call: TRBV20-1
cdr3_aa: CSAGDRDLDSPHSGNTIYF
cdr3_nt: TGCAGTGCTGGGGACCGGGACCTCGATTCCCCCCACTCTGGAAACACCATATATTTT

d_call: TRBD2
cdr3_length: 16
j_call: TRBJ2-5
clone_size: many
v_call: TRBV13
cdr3_aa: CASTLSGGADQETQYF
cdr3_nt: TGTGCCAGCACCCTTAGCGGGGGGGCCGATCAAGAGACCCAGTACTTC

d_call: -
cdr3_length: 14
j_call: TRBJ1-5
clone_size: many
v_call: TRBV28
cdr3_aa: CASSSLISNQPQHF
cdr3_nt: TGTGCCAGCAGTTCGCTTATTAGCAATCAGCCCCAGCATTTT

d_call: TRBD1
cdr3_length: 18
j_call: TRBJ1-5
clone_size: few
v_call: TRBV27
cdr3_aa: CASSSLHRGRVGNQPQHF
cdr3_nt: TGTGCCAGCAGTTCGCTTCACAGGGGGCGGGTTGGCAATCAGCCCCAGCATTTT

d_call: -
cdr3_length: 13
j_call: TRBJ1-1
clone_size: many
v_call: TRBV6-2/TRBV6-3
cdr3_aa: CASSYSIYTEAFF
cdr3_nt: TGTGCCAGCAGTTACTCGATTTACACTGAAGCTTTCTTT

d_call: TRBD1
cdr3_length: 16
j_call: TRBJ2-3
clone_size: many
v_call: TRBV9
cdr3_aa: CASSPGGQGPTDTQYF
cdr3_nt: TGTGCCAGCAGCCCAGGAGGACAGGGACCCACAGATACGCAGTATTTT

d_call: -
cdr3_length: 16
j_call: TRBJ1-3
clone_size: many
v_call: TRBV7-9
cdr3_aa: CASSLAQMLSGNTIYF
cdr3_nt: TGTGCCAGCAGCTTAGCCCAAATGCTCTCTGGAAACACCATATATTTT

d_call: -
cdr3_length: 13
j_call: TRBJ2-7
clone_size: -
v_call: TRBV4-1
cdr3_aa: CASSQVEGYEQHF
cdr3_nt: TGCGCCAGCAGCCAAGTCGAGGGCTACGAGCAGCACTTC

d_call: TRBD1
cdr3_length: 15
j_call: TRBJ2-3
clone_size: -
v_call: TRBV6-2/TRBV6-3
cdr3_aa: CASSYLAGGAGTQYF
cdr3_nt: TGTGCCAGCAGTTACCTGGCAGGGGGCGCAGGTACGCAGTATTTT

d_call: -
cdr3_length: 12
j_call: TRBJ2-7
clone_size: many
v_call: TRBV9
cdr3_aa: CASSARGDEQYF
cdr3_nt: TGTGCCAGCAGCGCGCGGGGCGACGAGCAGTACTTC

d_call: TRBD1
cdr3_length: 15
j_call: TRBJ1-5
clone_size: many
v_call: TRBV3-1
cdr3_aa: CASSPGTGESQPQHF
cdr3_nt: TGTGCCAGCAGCCCCGGGACAGGGGAATCACAGCCCCAGCATTTT

d_call: -
cdr3_length: 16
j_call: TRBJ1-4
clone_size: -
v_call: TRBV28
cdr3_aa: CASSPGEGTVNEKLFF
cdr3_nt: TGTGCCAGCAGTCCCGGAGAGGGGACCGTTAATGAAAAACTGTTTTTT

d_call: -
cdr3_length: 13
j_call: TRBJ1-5
clone_size: many
v_call: TRBV2
cdr3_aa: CASKGGAGQPQHF
cdr3_nt: TGTGCCAGCAAGGGAGGGGCCGGCCAGCCCCAGCATTTT